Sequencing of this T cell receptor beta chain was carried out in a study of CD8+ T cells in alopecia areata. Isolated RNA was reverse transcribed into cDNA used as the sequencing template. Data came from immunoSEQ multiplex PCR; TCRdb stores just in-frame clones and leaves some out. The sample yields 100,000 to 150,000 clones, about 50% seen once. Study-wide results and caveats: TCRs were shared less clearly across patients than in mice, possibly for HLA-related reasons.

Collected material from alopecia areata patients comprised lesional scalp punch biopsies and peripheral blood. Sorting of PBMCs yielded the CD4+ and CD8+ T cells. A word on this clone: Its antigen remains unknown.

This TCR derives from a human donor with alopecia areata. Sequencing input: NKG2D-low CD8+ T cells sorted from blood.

The CDR3 sequence: CASSPGRNEQYF. The CDR3 nucleotides read TGCGCCAGCAGCCCAGGCAGGAACGAGCAGTACTTC. The gene calls are TRBV4-1 and TRBJ2-7, with unresolved D. The CDR3 totals 12 residues. Germline lookup yields CDR1 MGHRA and CDR2 YSYEKL. Trimming pared 4 bases from V and 5 bases from J, leaving 9 bases between.